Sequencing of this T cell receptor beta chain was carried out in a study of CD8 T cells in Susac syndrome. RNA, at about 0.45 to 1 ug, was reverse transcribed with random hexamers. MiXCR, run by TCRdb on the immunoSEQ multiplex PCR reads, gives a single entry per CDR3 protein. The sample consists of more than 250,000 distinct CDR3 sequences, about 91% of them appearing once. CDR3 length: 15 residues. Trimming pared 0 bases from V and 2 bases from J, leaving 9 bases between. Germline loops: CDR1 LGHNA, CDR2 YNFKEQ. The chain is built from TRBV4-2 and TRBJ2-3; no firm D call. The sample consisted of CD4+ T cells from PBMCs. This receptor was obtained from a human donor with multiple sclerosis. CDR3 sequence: CASSQESRHTDTQYF. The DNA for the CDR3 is TGTGCCAGCAGCCAAGAGTCTAGGCACACAGATACGCAGTATTTT.